Following are 4 T cell receptor beta chains from one sample sequenced in a study of shared clonotypes between healthy human individuals. Generated by immunoSEQ multiplex PCR, the TCRdb table keeps only in-frame clones and is missing some. The sample has roughly 300,000 clones, about nine tenths seen once. Sequenced input: memory CD8+ T cells sorted from blood. Subset given: CD45RO+ cells pooled with CCR7-negative TemRA cells. The receptors shown here come from a young man in good health.

J is TRBJ2-5 and V is TRBV18, with D unresolved. CDR1 and CDR2 (germline): KGHSH, LQKENI. With 3 bases removed from V and 5 bases from J, the gap between germline ends came to 7 bases. The CDR3 length is 12 residues. The CDR3: CASSPSMETQYF. The CDR3 nucleotides read TGTGCCAGCTCACCTAGCATGGAGACCCAGTACTTC.

This clone appeared once. The chain combines TRBV2 with TRBJ2-1; 11 bases align to TRBD2. The CDR3 extends over 21 amino acids. The V gene end was trimmed by 3 bases and the J gene end by 3 bases; junction bases not matched to a gene: 19. In germline, CDR1 is SNHLY, CDR2 FYNNEI. The CDR3 coding sequence is TGTGCCAGCAGTGAGGGGGCCGGGGTAATCCAAGGACTAGCGGGCTACAATGAGCAGTTCTTC. Translation gives CASSEGAGVIQGLAGYNEQFF.

This chain connects TRBV5-6 to TRBJ2-5; the D gene is possibly TRBD1 (5 bases). The end of the DNA is better explained by TRBJ2-7, so the J call may be wrong. Per germline, CDR1 SGHDT and CDR2 YYEEEE. This CDR3 is built from 13 residues. CDR3 sequence: CASSLGQSYEQYF. The CDR3 DNA follows: TGTGCCAGCAGCTTGGGACAGTCCTACGAGCAGTACTTC.

The genes are TRBV7-9 and TRBJ1-1, with a possible D match to TRBD1 (5 bases). Germline-derived CDR1 and CDR2 are SEHNR and FQNEAQ (reference sequence). Trimming stripped 1 base from V and 4 bases from J, with 16 bases between. The CDR3 is 16 residues long. CDR3 loop: CASSLGFDRGATEAFF. CDR3 bases: TGTGCCAGCAGCTTAGGGTTCGACCGTGGGGCCACTGAAGCTTTCTTT.